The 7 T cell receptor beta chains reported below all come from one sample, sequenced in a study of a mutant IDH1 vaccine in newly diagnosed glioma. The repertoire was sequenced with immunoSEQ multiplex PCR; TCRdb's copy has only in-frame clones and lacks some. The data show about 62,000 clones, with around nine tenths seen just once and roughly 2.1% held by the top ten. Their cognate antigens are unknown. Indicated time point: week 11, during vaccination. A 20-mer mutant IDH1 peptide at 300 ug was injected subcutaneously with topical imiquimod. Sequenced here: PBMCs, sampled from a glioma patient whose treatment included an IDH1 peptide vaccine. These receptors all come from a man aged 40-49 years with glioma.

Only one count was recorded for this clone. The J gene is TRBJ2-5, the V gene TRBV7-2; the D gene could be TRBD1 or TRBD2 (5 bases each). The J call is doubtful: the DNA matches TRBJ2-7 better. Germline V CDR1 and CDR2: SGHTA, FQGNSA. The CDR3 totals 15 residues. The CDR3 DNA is TGTGCCAGCAGCCCCCACAGGAGGCTCGTCCACGAGCAGTACTTC. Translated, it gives CASSPHRRLVHEQYF.

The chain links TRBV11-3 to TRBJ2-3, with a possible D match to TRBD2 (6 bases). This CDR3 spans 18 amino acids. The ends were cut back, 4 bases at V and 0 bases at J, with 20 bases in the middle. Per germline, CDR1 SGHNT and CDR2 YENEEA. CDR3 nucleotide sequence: TGTGCCAGCAGCTACCGGGACTCTCCATTCCCTAGCACAGATACGCAGTATTTT. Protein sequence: CASSYRDSPFPSTDTQYF.

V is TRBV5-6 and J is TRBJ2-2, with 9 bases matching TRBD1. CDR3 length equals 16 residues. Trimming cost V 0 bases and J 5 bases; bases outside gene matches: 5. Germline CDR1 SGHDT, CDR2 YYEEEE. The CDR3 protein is CASSLGQGVRTGELFF. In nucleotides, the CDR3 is TGTGCCAGCAGCTTGGGACAGGGGGTTCGGACCGGGGAGCTGTTTTTT.

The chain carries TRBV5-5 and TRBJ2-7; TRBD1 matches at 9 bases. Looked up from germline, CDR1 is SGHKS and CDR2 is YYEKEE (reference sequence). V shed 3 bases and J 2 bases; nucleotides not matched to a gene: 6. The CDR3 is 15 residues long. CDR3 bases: TGTGCCAGCAGCTACTCCGGGACAGGGCCCTACGAGCAGTACTTC. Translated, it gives CASSYSGTGPYEQYF.

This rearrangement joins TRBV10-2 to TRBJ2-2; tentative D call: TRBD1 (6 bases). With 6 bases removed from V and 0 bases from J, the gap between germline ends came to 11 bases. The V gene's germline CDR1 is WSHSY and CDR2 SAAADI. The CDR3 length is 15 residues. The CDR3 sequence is CASRTGTTNTGELFF. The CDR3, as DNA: TGCGCCAGCAGAACCGGGACAACGAACACCGGGGAGCTGTTTTTT.

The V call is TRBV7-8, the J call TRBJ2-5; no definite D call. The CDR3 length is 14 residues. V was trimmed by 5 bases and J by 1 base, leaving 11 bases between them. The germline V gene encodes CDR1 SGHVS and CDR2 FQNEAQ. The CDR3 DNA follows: TGTGCCAGCAGCCAAAGACGGACCCAAGAGACCCAGTACTTC. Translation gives CASSQRRTQETQYF. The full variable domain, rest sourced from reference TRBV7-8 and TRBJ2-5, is GAGVSQSPRYKVAKRGQDVALRCDPISGHVSLFWYQQALGQGPEFLTYFQNEAQLDKSGLPSDRFFAERPEGSVSTLKIQRTQQEDSAVYLCASSQRRTQETQYFGPGTRLLVL.

In DNA, the CDR3 is TGTGCCATCAGCTGGGAGGAGAACACTGAAGCTTTCTTT. Its protein is CAISWEENTEAFF. J is TRBJ1-1 and V is TRBV10-3; D is uncertain. Germline lookup yields CDR1 ENHRY and CDR2 SYGVKD. V lost 6 bases, J lost 1 base, and 9 bases lay in between. The CDR3 has 13 residues.